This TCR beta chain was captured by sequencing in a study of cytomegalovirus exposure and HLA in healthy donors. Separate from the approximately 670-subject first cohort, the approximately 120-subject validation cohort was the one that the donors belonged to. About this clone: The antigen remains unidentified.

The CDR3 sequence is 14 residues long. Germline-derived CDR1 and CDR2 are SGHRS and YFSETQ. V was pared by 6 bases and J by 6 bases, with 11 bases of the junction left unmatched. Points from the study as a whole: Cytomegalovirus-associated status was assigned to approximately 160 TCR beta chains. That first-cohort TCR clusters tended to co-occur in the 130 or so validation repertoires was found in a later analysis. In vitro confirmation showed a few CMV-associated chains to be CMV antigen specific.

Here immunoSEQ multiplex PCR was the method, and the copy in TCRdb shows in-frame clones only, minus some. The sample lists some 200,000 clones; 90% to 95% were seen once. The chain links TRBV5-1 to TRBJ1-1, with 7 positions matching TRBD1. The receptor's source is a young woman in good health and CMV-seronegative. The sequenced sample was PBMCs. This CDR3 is CASTPTGERAEAFF. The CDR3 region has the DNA TGCGCCAGCACCCCCACAGGGGAAAGGGCTGAAGCTTTCTTT.